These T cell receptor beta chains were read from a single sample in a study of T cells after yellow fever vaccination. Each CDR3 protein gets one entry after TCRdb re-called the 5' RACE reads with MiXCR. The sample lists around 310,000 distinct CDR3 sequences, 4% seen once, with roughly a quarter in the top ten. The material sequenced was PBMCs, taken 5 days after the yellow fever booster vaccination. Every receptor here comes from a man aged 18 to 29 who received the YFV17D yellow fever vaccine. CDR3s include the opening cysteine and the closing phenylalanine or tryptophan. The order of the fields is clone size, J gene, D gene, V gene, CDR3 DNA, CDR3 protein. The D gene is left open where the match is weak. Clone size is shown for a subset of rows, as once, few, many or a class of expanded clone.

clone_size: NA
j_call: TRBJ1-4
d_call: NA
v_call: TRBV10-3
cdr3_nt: TGTGCCATCAGTGAGGGGCCCTTGTCGGGGGCAACTAATGAAAAACTGTTTTTT
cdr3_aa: CAISEGPLSGATNEKLFF

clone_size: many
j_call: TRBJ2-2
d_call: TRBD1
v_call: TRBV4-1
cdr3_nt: TGCGCCAGCAGCCAAGATGAAGGGGGCGGAACCGGGGAGCTGTTTTTT
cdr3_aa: CASSQDEGGGTGELFF

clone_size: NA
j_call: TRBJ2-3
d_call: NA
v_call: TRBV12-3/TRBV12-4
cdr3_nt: TGTGCCAGCAGCCACGGGCCGATGGGTGATACGCAGTATTTT
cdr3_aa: CASSHGPMGDTQYF

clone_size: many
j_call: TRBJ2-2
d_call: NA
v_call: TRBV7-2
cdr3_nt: TGTGCCAGCAGCCCCCTAGGATTGGAGCTGTTTTTT
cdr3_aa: CASSPLGLELFF

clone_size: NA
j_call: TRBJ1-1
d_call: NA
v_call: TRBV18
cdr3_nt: TGTGCCAGCTCACCACCCGGGACGAGGGCTTTCTTT
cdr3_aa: CASSPPGTRAFF

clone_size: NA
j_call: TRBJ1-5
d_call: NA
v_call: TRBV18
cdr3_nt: TGTGCCAGCTCACCACCGGAACAGCCCCAGCATTTT
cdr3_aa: CASSPPEQPQHF

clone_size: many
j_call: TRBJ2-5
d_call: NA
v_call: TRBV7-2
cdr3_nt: TGTGCCAGCAGCTTATCTGGCGAGACCCAGTACTTC
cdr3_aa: CASSLSGETQYF

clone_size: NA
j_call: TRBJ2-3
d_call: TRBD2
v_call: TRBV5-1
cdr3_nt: TGCGCCAGCAGCTTGTCTCTAGCGGAGACAGATACGCAGTATTTT
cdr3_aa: CASSLSLAETDTQYF

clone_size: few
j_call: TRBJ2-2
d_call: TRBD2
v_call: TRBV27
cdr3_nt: TGTGCCAGCAGTCCGGGGGGGCTAATCCGGGAGCTGTTTTTT
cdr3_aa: CASSPGGLIRELFF

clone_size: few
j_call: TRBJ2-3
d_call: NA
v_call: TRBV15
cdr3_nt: TGTGCCACCAGCAGAGAGGGGGGCTCCACAGATACGCAGTATTTT
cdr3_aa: CATSREGGSTDTQYF

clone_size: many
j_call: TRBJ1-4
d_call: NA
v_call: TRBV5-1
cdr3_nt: TGCGCCAGCAGCTTGGCAATGTATGGGGGAGAACTGTTTTTT
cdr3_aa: CASSLAMYGGELFF

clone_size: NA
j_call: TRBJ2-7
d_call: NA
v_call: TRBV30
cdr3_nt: TGTGCCTGGAGTGTATCAGCATCTTACGAGCAGTACTTC
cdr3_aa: CAWSVSASYEQYF

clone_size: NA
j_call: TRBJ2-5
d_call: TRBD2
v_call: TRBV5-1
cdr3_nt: TGCGCCAGCAGCTCGGGACTAGCGGGGGTCTACCAAGAGACCCAGTACTTC
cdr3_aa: CASSSGLAGVYQETQYF

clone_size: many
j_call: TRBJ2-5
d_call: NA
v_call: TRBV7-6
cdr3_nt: TGTGCCAGCAGCTTATCCTCTGGCCAATGGGAGACCCAGTACTTC
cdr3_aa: CASSLSSGQWETQYF

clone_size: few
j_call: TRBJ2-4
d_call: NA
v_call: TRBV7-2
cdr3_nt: TGTGCCAGCAGCTTACAGGGTTCTCAAAACATTCAGTACTTC
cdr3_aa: CASSLQGSQNIQYF

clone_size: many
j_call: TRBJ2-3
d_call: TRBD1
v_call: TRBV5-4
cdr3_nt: TGTGCCAGCAGTTCCCCGGACAGGGTGTTAACAGATACGCAGTATTTT
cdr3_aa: CASSSPDRVLTDTQYF

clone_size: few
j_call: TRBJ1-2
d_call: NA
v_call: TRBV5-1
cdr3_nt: TGCGCCAGCAGCTCCATTAGTACCTCGGATGGCTACACCTTC
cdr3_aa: CASSSISTSDGYTF

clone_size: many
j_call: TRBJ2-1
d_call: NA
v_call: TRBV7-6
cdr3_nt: TGTGCCAGCAGCCACCCCTGGGGGGCGCCGGCCAATGAGCAGTTCTTC
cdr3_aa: CASSHPWGAPANEQFF

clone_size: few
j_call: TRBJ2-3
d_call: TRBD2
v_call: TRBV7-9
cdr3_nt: TGTGCCAGCAGTCTTACTAGCGGGGGAGTTGATACGCAGTATTTT
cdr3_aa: CASSLTSGGVDTQYF

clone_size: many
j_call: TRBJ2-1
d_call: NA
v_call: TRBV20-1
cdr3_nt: TGCAGTGCGTACCTAGCCTCCTACAATGAGCAGTTCTTC
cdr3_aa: CSAYLASYNEQFF

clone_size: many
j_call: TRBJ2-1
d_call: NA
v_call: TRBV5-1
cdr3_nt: TGCGCCAGCAGCTTTCAACAGGGTTCGGGTGAGCAGTTCTTC
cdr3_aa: CASSFQQGSGEQFF

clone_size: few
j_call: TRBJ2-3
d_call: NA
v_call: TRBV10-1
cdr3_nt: TGCGCCAGCAGTGAGTCGAAGGGCGGTAGGGCAGATACGCAGTATTTT
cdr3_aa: CASSESKGGRADTQYF

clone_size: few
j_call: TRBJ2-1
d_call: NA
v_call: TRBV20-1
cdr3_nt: TGCAGTGCTAGACGGGATTTCAATGAGCAGTTCTTC
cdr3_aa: CSARRDFNEQFF

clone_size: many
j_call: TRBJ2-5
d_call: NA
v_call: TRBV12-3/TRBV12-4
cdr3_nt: TGTGCCAGCAGTTTGAGGAGAGGGGAGACCCAGTACTTC
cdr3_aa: CASSLRRGETQYF

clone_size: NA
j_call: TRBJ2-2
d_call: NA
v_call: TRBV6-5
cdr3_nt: TGTGCCAGCAGTCTCGAACCGGGGGCGAACACCGGGGAGCTGTTTTTT
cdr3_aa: CASSLEPGANTGELFF

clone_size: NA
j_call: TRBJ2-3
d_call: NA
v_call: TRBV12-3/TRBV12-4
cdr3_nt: TGTGCCAGTAGAGGTGAAACGGGGGCCGATACGCAGTATTTT
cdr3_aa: CASRGETGADTQYF

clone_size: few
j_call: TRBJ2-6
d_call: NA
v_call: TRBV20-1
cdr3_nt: TGCAGTGCTAGAGATGGGGGTTCTGGGGCCAACGTCCTGACTTTC
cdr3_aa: CSARDGGSGANVLTF

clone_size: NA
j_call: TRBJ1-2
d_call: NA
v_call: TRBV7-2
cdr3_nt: TGTGCCAGCAGCCGACCACGACAGGCCACTAACTATGGCTACACCTTC
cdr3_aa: CASSRPRQATNYGYTF

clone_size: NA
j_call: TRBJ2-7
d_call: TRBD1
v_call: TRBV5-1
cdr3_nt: TGCGCCAGCAGCTTAGACCCCGACAGGGTCTCCTACGAGCAGTACTTC
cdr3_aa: CASSLDPDRVSYEQYF

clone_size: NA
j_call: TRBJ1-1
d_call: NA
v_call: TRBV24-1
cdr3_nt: TGTGCCACAGAGGACGGACTATCCATGAACACTGAAGCTTTCTTT
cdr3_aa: CATEDGLSMNTEAFF

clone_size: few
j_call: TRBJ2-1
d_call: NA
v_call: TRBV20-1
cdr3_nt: TGCAGTGCTAGAAGTCCCGTCGGTGGTGAGCAGTTCTTC
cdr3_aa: CSARSPVGGEQFF

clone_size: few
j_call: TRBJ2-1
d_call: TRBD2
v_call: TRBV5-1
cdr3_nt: TGCGCCAGCAGCGAGTTAGCGGGGGATGGTTTATACAATGAGCAGTTCTTC
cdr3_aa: CASSELAGDGLYNEQFF

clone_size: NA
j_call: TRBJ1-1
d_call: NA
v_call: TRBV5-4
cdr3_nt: TGTGCCAGCAGCTCTAATGACAGGAAAACTTGGGCTTTCTTT
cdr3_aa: CASSSNDRKTWAFF

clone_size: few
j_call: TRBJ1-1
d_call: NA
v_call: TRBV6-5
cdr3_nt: TGTGCCAGCAGTTACTCCGCCCTGAACACTGAAGCTTTCTTT
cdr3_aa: CASSYSALNTEAFF

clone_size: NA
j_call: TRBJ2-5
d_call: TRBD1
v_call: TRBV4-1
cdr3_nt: TGCGCCAGCACCAGACAGGGCGTCCAAGAGACCCAGTACTTC
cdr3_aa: CASTRQGVQETQYF

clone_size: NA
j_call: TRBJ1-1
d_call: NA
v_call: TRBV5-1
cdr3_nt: TGCGCCAGCAGAGAGAGGGGGTCAAGTTTGAACACTGAAGCTTTCTTT
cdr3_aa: CASRERGSSLNTEAFF

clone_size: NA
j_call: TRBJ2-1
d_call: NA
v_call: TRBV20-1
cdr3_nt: TGCAGTGCTAGAGATCTGGGCAAGGAGGGCCCTGGGTCCTACAATGAGCAGTTCTTC
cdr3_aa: CSARDLGKEGPGSYNEQFF

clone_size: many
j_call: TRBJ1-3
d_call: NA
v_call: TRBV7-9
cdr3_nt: TGTGCCAGCAGCCAAACCGGAAACACCATATATTTT
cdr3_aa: CASSQTGNTIYF

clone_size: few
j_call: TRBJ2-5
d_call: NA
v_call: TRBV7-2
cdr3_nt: TGTGCCAGCAGCCAACAGATTGAGACCCAGTACTTC
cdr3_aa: CASSQQIETQYF

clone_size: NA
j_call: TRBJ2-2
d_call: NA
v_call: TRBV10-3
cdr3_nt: TGTGCCATCAGTGAGACGGGGCAGGCGAACACCGGGGAGCTGTTTTTT
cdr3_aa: CAISETGQANTGELFF

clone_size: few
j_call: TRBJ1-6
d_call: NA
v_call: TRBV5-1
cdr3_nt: TGCGCCAGCAGCTTGACGGAAAGGGATTCACCCCTCCACTTT
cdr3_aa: CASSLTERDSPLHF

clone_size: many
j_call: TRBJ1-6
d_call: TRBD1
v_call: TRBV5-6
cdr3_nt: TGTGCCTCGGCTGAGACAGGGTTGAATTCACCCCTCCACTTT
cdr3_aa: CASAETGLNSPLHF

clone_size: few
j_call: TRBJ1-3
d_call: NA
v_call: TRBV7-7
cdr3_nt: TGTGCCAGCAGCTTGGACACAGGGAGAGGAAACACCATATATTTT
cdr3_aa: CASSLDTGRGNTIYF

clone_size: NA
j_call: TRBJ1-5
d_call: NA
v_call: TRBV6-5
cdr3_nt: TGTGCCAGCAGTTACAGGGGACGGGAGCCCCAGCATTTT
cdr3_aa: CASSYRGREPQHF

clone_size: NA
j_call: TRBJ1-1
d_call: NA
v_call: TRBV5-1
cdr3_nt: TGCGCCAGCAGCCAAATTCTGGGGGGTCTCAGCACTGAAGCTTTCTTT
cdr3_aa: CASSQILGGLSTEAFF

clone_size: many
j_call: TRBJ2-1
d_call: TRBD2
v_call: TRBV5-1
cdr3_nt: TGCGCCAGCAGCTTGGGGACTAGCGGTCCGCAGAATGTGCAGTTCTTC
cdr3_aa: CASSLGTSGPQNVQFF

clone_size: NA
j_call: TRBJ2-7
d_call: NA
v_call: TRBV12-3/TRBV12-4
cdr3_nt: TGTGCCAGCAGTTTAGGGGCGAACGATGGTTACGAGCAGTACTTC
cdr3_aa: CASSLGANDGYEQYF

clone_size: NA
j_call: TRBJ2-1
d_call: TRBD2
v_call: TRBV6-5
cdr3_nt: TGTGCCAGCAGTTATTCTATATTCGGGACTACTGACAATGAGCAGTTCTTC
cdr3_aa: CASSYSIFGTTDNEQFF

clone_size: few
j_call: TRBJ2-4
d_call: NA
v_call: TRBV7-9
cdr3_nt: TGTGCCAGCAGCTTAATGATAGCCAAAAACATTCAGTACTTC
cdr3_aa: CASSLMIAKNIQYF

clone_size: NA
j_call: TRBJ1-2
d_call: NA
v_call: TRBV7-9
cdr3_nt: TGTGCCAGCAGCTTAGGGGATGGGGGAGATCGTGGCTACACCTTC
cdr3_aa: CASSLGDGGDRGYTF

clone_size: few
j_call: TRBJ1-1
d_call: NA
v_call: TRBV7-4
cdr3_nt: TGTGCCAGCAGCTCCCATGGAGAGTTATCTTTTGAAGCTTTCTTT
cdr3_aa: CASSSHGELSFEAFF

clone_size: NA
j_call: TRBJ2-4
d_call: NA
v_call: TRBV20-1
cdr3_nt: TGCAGTGCTACCTCACAGACACTTCAGCCAAACATTCAGTACTTC
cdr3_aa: CSATSQTLQPNIQYF

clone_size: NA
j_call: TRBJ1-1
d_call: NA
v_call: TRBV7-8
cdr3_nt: TGTGCCAGCAGCCTAGGGGTCACGATCTTGATGAACACTGAAGCTTTCTTT
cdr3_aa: CASSLGVTILMNTEAFF

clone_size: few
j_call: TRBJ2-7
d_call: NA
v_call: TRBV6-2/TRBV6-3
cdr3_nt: TGTGCCAGCATCGGGGGATTCCATATTACCTACGAGCAGTACTTC
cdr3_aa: CASIGGFHITYEQYF

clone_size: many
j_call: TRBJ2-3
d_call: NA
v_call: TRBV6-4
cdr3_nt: TGTGCCAGCAGTCACGGCCTCGGGACAGATACGCAGTATTTT
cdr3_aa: CASSHGLGTDTQYF